Sequencing of this T cell receptor beta chain was carried out in a study of glioma-infiltrating T cells after dendritic cell vaccination. As for the study in general: Treatment, given 2003 to 2012, was autologous tumor lysate-pulsed dendritic cell vaccination. Dendritic cells derived from monocytes and pulsed with autologous tumor lysate formed the vaccine.

Only patients with spare fresh-frozen tumor and over two years of follow-up were included. Study findings and constraints: No direct clonality-survival link was found; a diverse polyclonal response may matter.

The data were produced by immunoSEQ multiplex PCR, yet TCRdb's version contains in-frame clones alone and is incomplete. This table holds tens of thousands of clones, roughly four fifths found once. As concerns this clone: Its antigen is not known.

Germline V gene sequence: CDR1 LNHNV, CDR2 YYDKDF (reference sequence). V lost 2 bases to trimming and J lost 2 bases, with 18 bases between them. The CDR3 runs 17 residues. The receptor comes from a human donor with glioblastoma. The material sequenced was blood, taken before dendritic cell vaccination. This sequence joins TRBV15 and TRBJ1-2; D is unclear. The CDR3 protein is CATSRKLNIGGNYGYTF. For the CDR3, the DNA is TGTGCCACCAGCAGAAAACTAAACATAGGAGGGAACTATGGCTACACCTTC.